What follows describes a single TCR beta chain. The data derive from a study of shared clonotypes between healthy human individuals. This was a deep-level run. The authors loaded roughly 180 ng DNA, about 30,000 T cell genomes, into sorted-subset replicate PCRs. Here immunoSEQ multiplex PCR was the method, and the copy in TCRdb shows in-frame clones only, minus some. This table has just under 350,000 clones, less than 85% appearing once. This CDR3 comprises 21 residues. CDR1 and CDR2 (germline): MDHEN, SYDVKM. The chain joins TRBV28 to TRBJ2-7, with TRBD2 matching over 9 bases. Sequenced: memory CD4+ T cells sorted from blood. Subset of the sample: CD45RA-negative fraction. This TCR came from a man between 25 and 39 years old in good health. The CDR3: CATAGQGVTSGRFSYSDEQYF. For the CDR3, the DNA is TGTGCTACGGCGGGCCAGGGGGTGACTAGCGGCCGTTTTTCCTATTCGGACGAGCAGTACTTC.